The T cell receptor beta chain described here comes from a study of blood T cell repertoires in COVID-19. Study-wide background: Acute and convalescent COVID-19 specimens originated in the United States, Italy and Spain.

The CDR3 has 15 amino acids. CDR1 and CDR2 from the germline V gene are SGDLS and YYNGEE. Unmatched junction bases numbered 6, after V lost 0 bases and J lost 6 bases. Per the original data handling: Amplification of reference gene primers was used by the study to estimate nucleated cell counts. Sequencing used immunoSEQ multiplex PCR; TCRdb keeps in-frame clones, though not all of them. The V and J calls and clone size are taken from that table; D and trimming were inferred from the DNA. The repertoire consists of about 180,000 clones, with under 85% occurring once and the leading ten covering 6% to 8.5%.

The rearrangement links TRBV9 to TRBJ2-7, with 10 bases lining up with TRBD1. The source of this sequence is a human donor in a cohort sampled during active COVID-19. The sequencing sample was made of peripheral blood. CDR3 loop: CASSVASGQGSEQYF. CDR3 nucleotide sequence: TGTGCCAGCAGCGTAGCTTCGGGACAGGGGAGCGAGCAGTACTTC.